Each of the 17 T cell receptor beta chains below was sequenced from the same sample in a study of radiotherapy plus CTLA-4 blockade in lung cancer. Libraries were prepared by immunoSEQ multiplex PCR; TCRdb keeps only in-frame clonotypes and omits some of them. The sample carries about 120,000 clones, around 75% recorded once. The sample in question was peripheral blood, obtained from a patient treated with radiotherapy plus ipilimumab. The receptors shown here come from a human donor with non-small cell lung cancer who had a partial response to radiotherapy plus ipilimumab.

This chain's CDR3 is CSVERGQLEGETQYF. CDR3 in DNA: TGCAGCGTTGAAAGAGGCCAGCTTGAGGGAGAGACCCAGTACTTC. The chain is built from TRBV29-1 and TRBJ2-5, with a tentative D call TRBD2 (5 bases). Germline CDR1 reads SQVTM; CDR2 reads ANQGSEA. CDR3 length: 15 amino acids. V was shortened by 2 bases and J by 4 bases, with 17 bases between the two germline ends.

This sequence joins TRBV25-1 and TRBJ2-3, with 7 bases matching TRBD1. The CDR3 length is 15 residues. From germline, CDR1 is MGHDK and CDR2 SYGVNS. V lost 8 bases, J lost 2 bases, and 10 bases stayed unmatched. This CDR3 is CASGPLQGLTDTQYF. CDR3 DNA sequence: TGTGCCAGCGGCCCCCTACAGGGGCTCACAGATACGCAGTATTTT.

Within the sample, this clone is medium-sized. In DNA form, the CDR3 reads TGCGCCAGCAGCCAAGATTGGCTTACCTTGGGCCAGGAAGCTTTCTTT. This gives the protein CASSQDWLTLGQEAFF. V is TRBV4-3 and J is TRBJ1-1; D gene uncertain. V lost 0 bases, J lost 8 bases, and 19 bases lay in between. The CDR3 is 16 amino acids. Per germline, CDR1 LGHNA and CDR2 YSLEER.

The chain has TRBV5-1 and TRBJ2-5, with D unclear. The length of the CDR3 is 13 residues. Germline V gene lookup returns CDR1 SGHRS and CDR2 YFSETQ. The V end was cut by 1 base, the J end by 1 base, with 5 bases between. The CDR3 sequence: CASSLNLQETQYF. The CDR3, as DNA: TGCGCCAGCAGCTTGAATCTCCAAGAGACCCAGTACTTC.

This chain links TRBV5-1 with TRBJ1-5, with D possibly being TRBD1 (5 bases). Germline V gives CDR1 SGHRS, CDR2 YFSETQ. This CDR3 contains 14 residues. Trimming took 0 bases from V and 7 from J, leaving 11 bases between them. The CDR3 reads CASSLGGGVQPQHF. The DNA of the CDR3 is TGCGCCAGCAGCTTGGGCGGGGGGGTCCAGCCCCAGCATTTT.

The genes are TRBV11-3 and TRBJ2-1, with D perhaps TRBD2 (6 bases). Germline loops: CDR1 SGHNT, CDR2 YENEEA. Trimming pared 5 bases from V and 5 bases from J, leaving 16 bases between. The CDR3 consists of 15 residues. CDR3 protein: CASSPEGSRDNEQFF. The DNA for the CDR3 is TGTGCCAGCAGCCCGGAGGGGTCACGGGACAATGAGCAGTTCTTC. The whole variable domain, filled in from reference TRBV11-3 and TRBJ2-1, reads EAGVVQSPRYKIIEKKQPVAFWCNPISGHNTLYWYLQNLGQGPELLIRYENEEAVDDSQLPKDRFSAERLKGVDSTLKIQPAELGDSAVYLCASSPEGSRDNEQFFGPGTRLTVL.

This chain links TRBV6-1 with TRBJ1-1, with D possibly matching TRBD1 (5 bases). CDR1 is MNHNS, CDR2 SASEGT, per germline. Trimming took off 0 bases at V and 10 bases at J, with 12 bases between the two ends. The CDR3 runs 13 residues. The DNA for the CDR3 is TGTGCCAGCAGTGAAGCAAGGATGGGGCGAGCTTTCTTT. This translates into CASSEARMGRAFF.

This chain links TRBV5-4 with TRBJ1-4; D not resolved. There are 17 residues in the CDR3. Germline V lookup: CDR1 SGHNT, CDR2 YYREEE (reference sequence). Trimming left V 4 bases short and J 0 bases short, with 16 bases between. CDR3 nucleotides: TGTGCCAGCAGCAGGGCCGGGGATTGGGCAACTAATGAAAAACTGTTTTTT. It yields the protein CASSRAGDWATNEKLFF.

The chain carries TRBV19 and TRBJ2-2; 8 bases are a match to TRBD2. The ends lost 5 bases at V and 1 base at J; junction bases unmatched: 9. Germline CDR1 reads LNHDA; CDR2 reads SQIVND (reference sequence). CDR3 length: 17 residues. The CDR3 bases are TGTGCCAGTAGTCTATCGTCCGCGGGGGGGAACACCGGGGAGCTGTTTTTT. This encodes CASSLSSAGGNTGELFF. Drawing the rest from reference TRBV19 and TRBJ2-2, the complete variable domain is DGGITQSPKYLFRKEGQNVTLSCEQNLNHDAMYWYRQDPGQGLRLIYYSQIVNDFQKGDIAEGYSVSREKKESFPLTVTSAQKNPTAFYLCASSLSSAGGNTGELFFGEGSRLTVL.

The chain combines TRBV28 with TRBJ2-6; the D gene is possibly TRBD2 (5 bases). In germline, CDR1 is MDHEN, CDR2 SYDVKM. This CDR3 region has 14 residues. V gave up 4 bases and J gave up 3 bases, with 7 bases separating them. In DNA, the CDR3 is TGTGCCAGCAGTTGGACTGTTGGGGCCAACGTCCTGACTTTC. Amino acid sequence: CASSWTVGANVLTF.

The chain uses TRBV6-4 and TRBJ2-2; 9 positions match TRBD2. The CDR3 runs 16 residues. Germline V gene data show CDR1 as MRHNA and CDR2 as SNTAGT. After removal of 7 bases from V and 5 bases from J, the junction contained 11 bases not matched to a gene. The CDR3 region has the DNA TGTGCCAGCAACGTTTCTAGCGGGACCGGGACCGGGGAGCTGTTTTTT. Its protein product is CASNVSSGTGTGELFF.

J is TRBJ2-3 and V is TRBV14; the match to TRBD2 covers 12 bases. Germline-derived CDR1 and CDR2 are SGHDN and FVKESK. V trimming: 4 bases; J trimming: 4 bases; junction bases outside the gene matches: 3. The CDR3 length is 15 residues. DNA of the CDR3: TGTGCCAGCAGCCGACTAGCGGGAGAGGCAGATACGCAGTATTTT. Its protein is CASSRLAGEADTQYF.

The chain joins TRBV4-1 to TRBJ2-1; D is uncertain. This CDR3 has 14 residues. Germline CDR1 and CDR2: MGHRA and YSYEKL. V gave up 0 bases and J gave up 4 bases, with 7 bases separating them. In DNA, the CDR3 is TGCGCCAGCAGCCAAGACTTCAGATACAATGAGCAGTTCTTC. Translated: CASSQDFRYNEQFF.

The chain combines TRBV28 with TRBJ2-3; possibly TRBD1 for D (5 bases). The CDR3 loop spans 14 amino acids. V lost 1 base and J 8 bases, leaving 13 bases between the germline ends. Germline V gene sequence: CDR1 MDHEN, CDR2 SYDVKM. CDR3 protein: CASSLSAGRGTQYF. Written as DNA, the CDR3 is TGTGCCAGCAGTTTATCAGCCGGTAGGGGTACGCAGTATTTT.

The CDR3 protein is CASSTGGVNQPQHF. The CDR3 DNA sequence: TGTGCCAGCAGTACTGGCGGGGTCAATCAGCCCCAGCATTTT. V is TRBV6-5 and J is TRBJ1-5, with unresolved D. The CDR3 covers 14 residues. Germline CDR1 MNHEY, CDR2 SVGAGI. V was cut by 5 bases and J by 3 bases, with 11 bases left in between.

The genes are TRBV27 and TRBJ2-4; possible D gene TRBD1, 5 bases. CDR3 length equals 16 residues. V was shortened by 6 bases and J by 0 bases, with 15 bases between the two germline ends. Germline V gives CDR1 MNHEY, CDR2 SMNVEV (reference sequence). As DNA, the CDR3 is TGTGCCAGCAGCGCTACAGGAAGACTAGCCAAAAACATTCAGTACTTC. Protein sequence: CASSATGRLAKNIQYF.

The chain joins TRBV27 to TRBJ1-3, with D unclear. CDR3 length: 13 residues. Trimming removed 6 bases from V and 0 bases from J, with 6 bases in between. Germline loops: CDR1 MNHEY, CDR2 SMNVEV (reference sequence). Here the CDR3 DNA reads TGTGCCAGCAGACCCTACTCTGGAAACACCATATATTTT. It specifies CASRPYSGNTIYF.